A single sample is the source of the 25 T cell receptor beta chains below, sequenced in a study of blood T cell repertoires in COVID-19 (dated by TCRdb to the early 2020s). Library construction relied on the immunoSEQ multiplex PCR assay. Held by TCRdb, this immuneACCESS table contains in-frame sequences only and omits some clones. Under half of the omission traces to an unresolved V gene where checked; the cause of the rest is unknown. This sample holds some 220,000 clones; roughly 84% were observed only once. Over 2.5% of the sample lies in the top ten. Sample: peripheral blood. The receptors derive from a man in his fifties or sixties who had recovered from COVID-19.

The chain couples TRBV2 to TRBJ2-5, with a weak D call TRBD1 (6 bases). Germline CDR1 is SNHLY and CDR2 is FYNNEI. Trimming took 6 bases from V and 1 from J, leaving 12 bases between them. The CDR3 runs 14 residues. CDR3 bases: TGTGCCAGCAGGGGCGGACAGTTCCAAGAGACCCAGTACTTC. As protein: CASRGGQFQETQYF.

This clone was observed once. The chain couples TRBV28 to TRBJ1-1, with 8 bases aligning to TRBD1. CDR3 length equals 15 residues. Germline trimming cut 1 base from V and 10 bases from J; bases unmatched to any gene: 11. Germline V CDR1 and CDR2: MDHEN, SYDVKM. Here the CDR3 reads CASSLFSGGLERAFF. In DNA, the CDR3 is TGTGCCAGCAGTTTATTTTCAGGGGGCCTGGAACGAGCTTTCTTT.

The chain uses TRBV5-1 and TRBJ1-5; D gene ambiguous. V dropped 0 bases and J dropped 3 bases, with 7 bases sitting between them. CDR1 and CDR2 from the germline V gene are SGHRS and YFSETQ. The CDR3 spans 14 residues. CDR3 in amino acids: CASSLGGPNQPQHF. The CDR3 nucleotides are TGCGCCAGCAGCTTGGGAGGGCCCAATCAGCCCCAGCATTTT. The full variable domain, in which reference TRBV5-1 and TRBJ1-5 provide the parts outside the CDR3, is KAGVTQTPRYLIKTRGQQVTLSCSPISGHRSVSWYQQTPGQGLQFLFEYFSETQRNKGNFPGRFSGRQFSNSRSEMNVSTLELGDSALYLCASSLGGPNQPQHFGDGTRLSIL.

This sequence joins TRBV9 and TRBJ2-3; TRBD2 aligns across 15 bases. Losses at the gene ends were 4 bases for V and 6 bases for J; bases not matched to a gene: 6. This CDR3 region has 16 residues. Germline CDR1 SGDLS, CDR2 YYNGEE. The CDR3, as DNA: TGTGCCAGCAGCCCCGGGACTAGCGGGAGGATGGATACGCAGTATTTT. Residues: CASSPGTSGRMDTQYF.

The chain is built from TRBV5-1 and TRBJ1-2, with D possibly being TRBD1 (5 bases). The germline gives CDR1 SGHRS, CDR2 YFSETQ. V dropped 0 bases and J dropped 7 bases, with 16 bases sitting between them. The CDR3 totals 15 residues. The CDR3 protein is CASSLDGPRGSGYTF. The CDR3 DNA reads TGCGCCAGCAGCTTGGACGGACCCCGGGGGAGTGGCTACACCTTC.

This chain links TRBV21-1 with TRBJ1-6; whether TRBD1, the table's D call, matches the DNA was not checked. TRBV21-1 is termed a pseudogene. This CDR3 has 16 residues. The CDR3, as DNA: TGTGCCAGCAGCAGCGGACGGACAGGGAAGGTTTCACCCCTCCACTTT. Its protein is CASSSGRTGKVSPLHF.

This clone was observed a few times. The V and J genes are TRBV7-2 and TRBJ2-7, with 7 bases lining up with TRBD2. Germline CDR1 and CDR2: SGHTA and FQGNSA. With V trimmed by 7 bases and J by 0 bases, 9 bases remained unmatched. The CDR3 is 15 amino acids. This chain's CDR3 is CASKKRGDGSYEQYF. The CDR3 nucleotides are TGTGCCAGCAAAAAGCGGGGCGACGGCTCCTACGAGCAGTACTTC.

This chain uses TRBV5-4 with TRBJ2-3; perhaps TRBD2 as D (6 bases). CDR3 length equals 17 residues. CDR1 is SGHNT and CDR2 is YYREEE in the germline V gene (reference sequence). The ends were cut back, 1 base at V and 9 bases at J, with 24 bases in the middle. DNA of the CDR3: TGTGCCAGCAGCTTGTGGACTGGGGGGACTGGAACTACAACGCAGTATTTT. This sequence encodes CASSLWTGGTGTTTQYF.

In this sample, this clone turned up once. This chain connects TRBV6-6 to TRBJ1-2; 11 bases agree with TRBD1. This CDR3 comprises 16 residues. Germline CDR1 and CDR2: MNHNY and SVGAGI (reference sequence). V was pared by 6 bases and J by 4 bases, with 10 bases of the junction left unmatched. The CDR3 protein is CASSHGQGASGYGYTF. For the CDR3, the DNA is TGTGCCAGCAGCCACGGACAGGGGGCTTCGGGCTATGGCTACACCTTC.

The genes are TRBV6-5 and TRBJ1-1; unclear D gene. This CDR3 is 12 amino acids long. V dropped 2 bases and J dropped 8 bases, with 9 bases sitting between them. From germline, CDR1 is MNHEY and CDR2 SVGAGI. CDR3 sequence reads: CASSYRRAEAFF. CDR3 in DNA: TGTGCCAGCAGTTACCGGAGGGCGGAAGCTTTCTTT.

This chain links TRBV2 with TRBJ2-1, with TRBD1 matching over 9 bases. Losses at the gene ends were 8 bases for V and 10 bases for J; bases not matched to a gene: 6. CDR1 is SNHLY, CDR2 FYNNEI, per germline. The CDR3 runs to 12 residues. The CDR3 reads CASSGQGIEQFF. The DNA of the CDR3 is TGTGCCAGCTCGGGACAGGGAATCGAGCAGTTCTTC.

This chain links TRBV6-5 with TRBJ2-1, with 12 bases identical to TRBD2. In germline, CDR1 is MNHEY, CDR2 SVGAGI. The CDR3 loop spans 15 amino acids. The V gene end was trimmed by 6 bases and the J gene end by 6 bases; junction bases not matched to a gene: 6. The CDR3 sequence is CASRAGLAGPNEQFF. The DNA for the CDR3 is TGTGCCAGCAGGGCGGGACTAGCGGGTCCCAATGAGCAGTTCTTC.

V gene TRBV13 combines with J gene TRBJ2-7; 12 nucleotides agree with TRBD2. The CDR3 covers 15 residues. Looked up from germline, CDR1 is PRHDT and CDR2 is FYEKMQ (reference sequence). V lost 5 bases and J lost 1; bases outside the gene matches: 3. CDR3 in amino acids: CASSPGLAGSYEQYF. Written as DNA, the CDR3 is TGTGCCAGCAGCCCGGGACTAGCGGGTTCCTACGAGCAGTACTTC.

J is TRBJ2-5 and V is TRBV2, with D possibly TRBD1 on 6 matching bases. V lost 3 bases, J lost 13 bases, and 18 bases lay in between. The CDR3 runs to 13 residues. Germline assignment: CDR1 SNHLY and CDR2 FYNNEI. The CDR3 is CASSESQGPIGYF. CDR3 DNA: TGTGCCAGCAGTGAGTCCCAGGGGCCGATAGGGTACTTC.

This chain links TRBV3-1 (or the pseudogene TRBV3-2) with TRBJ1-1; tentative D call: TRBD1 (6 bases). Between the trimmed V and J ends, which lost 0 bases and 4 bases, there was a span of 15 bases. Per germline, CDR1 LGHDT and CDR2 YNNKEL (reference sequence). The CDR3 totals 16 residues. DNA of the CDR3: TGTGCCAGCAGCCAAGAGCGAGGGGTAGGGGGCACTGAAGCTTTCTTT. This sequence encodes CASSQERGVGGTEAFF.

The chain carries TRBV5-1 and TRBJ1-2, with 9 bases aligning to TRBD1. Trimming cost V 0 bases and J 6 bases; bases outside gene matches: 0. Germline lookup yields CDR1 SGHRS and CDR2 YFSETQ. The CDR3 runs 13 residues. The CDR3 loop is CASSLGQGDGYTF. The CDR3 nucleotides read TGCGCCAGCAGCTTGGGACAGGGGGATGGCTACACCTTC.

The rearrangement links TRBV7-8 to TRBJ2-2; no clear D. V lost 1 base and J lost 6, with 3 bases in between. This CDR3 has 12 amino acids. Germline V gene data show CDR1 as SGHVS and CDR2 as FQNEAQ. The CDR3 protein is CASSLVSGELFF. The CDR3, as DNA: TGTGCCAGCAGCTTAGTATCCGGGGAGCTGTTTTTT.

The CDR3 loop reads CASSPPDRGPYEQYF. The CDR3 region has the DNA TGTGCCAGCTCACCACCGGACAGGGGCCCCTACGAGCAGTACTTC. The rearrangement links TRBV18 to TRBJ2-7, with 9 bases matching TRBD1. From germline, CDR1 is KGHSH and CDR2 LQKENI. V lost 0 bases to trimming and J lost 2 bases; unmatched junction nucleotides: 2. The CDR3 is 15 amino acids.

This chain uses TRBV27 with TRBJ2-7; TRBD2 agrees at 9 bases. J lost 4 bases, V lost 6 bases, and 10 bases had no gene match. Germline V gene lookup returns CDR1 MNHEY and CDR2 SMNVEV (reference sequence). This CDR3 is built from 15 residues. CDR3 sequence (DNA): TGTGCCAGCAGCTTAGCGGGAGCAGGGCGGTACGAGCAGTACTTC. This gives the protein CASSLAGAGRYEQYF.

CDR3 in DNA: TGTGCCAGCAGCACCCGGACAGGGGGTTTAGAGACCCAGTACTTC. This codes for CASSTRTGGLETQYF. The rearrangement uses TRBV7-2 and TRBJ2-5; 10 bases map to TRBD1. Germline values: CDR1 SGHTA, CDR2 FQGNSA. This CDR3 has 15 residues. V shed 5 bases, J shed 4 bases, and the junction held 7 bases outside the gene matches.

For the CDR3, the DNA is TGTGCCAGCAGTTTTAAACAGGCGAAAAGCTACGAGCAGTACTTC. It encodes CASSFKQAKSYEQYF. The rearrangement joins TRBV28 to TRBJ2-7, with D possibly being TRBD1 (5 bases). The CDR3 extends over 15 amino acids. V was trimmed by 3 bases and J by 3 bases, leaving 15 bases between them. CDR1 is MDHEN, CDR2 SYDVKM, per germline.

The rearrangement uses TRBV3-1 (or the pseudogene TRBV3-2) and TRBJ2-7, with TRBD2 matching over 9 bases. CDR3 length: 16 amino acids. The ends lost 0 bases at V and 5 bases at J; junction bases unmatched: 8. Germline V gene sequence: CDR1 LGHDT, CDR2 YNNKEL (reference sequence). The CDR3 coding sequence is TGTGCCAGCAGCCAAGACCCCAGCGGGAGGAGGAACGAGCAGTACTTC. Its protein product is CASSQDPSGRRNEQYF.

This rearrangement joins TRBV3-1 (or the pseudogene TRBV3-2) to TRBJ2-2, with TRBD2 matching 7 bases. Germline trimming cut 1 base from V and 7 bases from J; bases unmatched to any gene: 9. The CDR3 is 16 amino acids. Germline assignment: CDR1 LGHDT and CDR2 YNNKEL (reference sequence). CDR3 sequence (DNA): TGTGCCAGCAGCCAAGGCGGGAGTGTGACGATCGGGGAGCTGTTTTTT. It specifies CASSQGGSVTIGELFF.

This clone was counted many times. This rearrangement joins TRBV28 to TRBJ1-3; D may be TRBD1 (6 bases). The germline CDR1 and CDR2 sequences are MDHEN and SYDVKM. The CDR3 length is 15 residues. Trimming pared 6 bases from V and 4 bases from J, leaving 16 bases between. The chain's CDR3 is CASSPLTGTGNTIYF. CDR3 sequence (DNA): TGTGCCAGCAGCCCACTCACCGGGACAGGAAACACCATATATTTT.

This chain links TRBV28 with TRBJ2-7, with a possible D match to TRBD2 (5 bases). Trimming left V 5 bases short and J 6 bases short, with 14 bases between. The CDR3 runs 13 residues. Germline lookup yields CDR1 MDHEN and CDR2 SYDVKM. In DNA, the CDR3 is TGTGCCAGCAGTCTTGCGGGCCCTCTCGAGCAGTACTTC. This translates into CASSLAGPLEQYF.